This T cell receptor (beta chain) is from a study of CD8+ T cells in alopecia areata. RNA was extracted and reverse transcribed into cDNA as the sequencing template. TCRdb's table, derived via immunoSEQ multiplex PCR, lists solely in-frame clones and lacks some. The sample has around 190,000 clones, 64% seen once. As for treatment: oral pan-JAK inhibitor, 5-10 mg twice daily. This CDR3 has 13 amino acids. Germline CDR1 reads SGHAT; CDR2 reads FQDESV (reference sequence). J was trimmed by 3 bases and V by 3 bases; bases with no gene match: 2. V and J are TRBV11-1 and TRBJ2-7; 7 bases are a match to TRBD1. This TCR came from a human donor with alopecia areata. Material: CD4+ T cells sorted from blood, obtained at week 4, from a patient treated with tofacitinib. This chain's CDR3 is CASSLPGGYEQYF. CDR3 nucleotide sequence: TGTGCCAGCAGCTTGCCAGGGGGCTACGAGCAGTACTTC. Combining the CDR3 with reference TRBV11-1 and TRBJ2-7 gives the whole variable domain EAEVAQSPRYKITEKSQAVAFWCDPISGHATLYWYRQILGQGPELLVQFQDESVVDDSQLPKDRFSAERLKGVDSTLKIQPAELGDSAMYLCASSLPGGYEQYFGPGTRLTVT.